These T cell receptor beta chains were read from a single sample in a study of T-cell reconstitution after alpha-beta-depleted transplantation in children. TCRdb re-called the PCR reads through MiXCR, storing one row per CDR3 protein. The sample includes 200,000 to 300,000 distinct CDR3 sequences, under 30% of them seen just once. This sample comprised PBMCs, mostly from graft donor cells, obtained 360 days after TCRalphabeta/CD19-depleted stem cell transplant. These receptors were obtained from a female patient between 2 and 15 years old who had a stem cell transplant for congenital amegakaryocytic thrombocytopenia, so the T cells may come from the graft donor. Both conserved end residues are part of each CDR3.

v_gene	j_gene	CDR3aa
TRBV20-1	TRBJ2-5	CSERTGETQYF
TRBV20-1	TRBJ2-1	CSAFGPSANEQFF
TRBV12-3/TRBV12-4	TRBJ2-1	CASTLAGFNNEQFF
TRBV12-3/TRBV12-4	TRBJ1-2	CASSFTGLDYGYTF
TRBV12-3/TRBV12-4	TRBJ1-5	CASRGQSHQPQHF
TRBV9	TRBJ2-1	CASSAEEGENEQFF
TRBV20-1	TRBJ2-1	CSARAGRGDEQFF
TRBV15	TRBJ2-1	CATSRDPGGGYNEQFF
TRBV3-1	TRBJ2-3	CASNRASGTDTQYF
TRBV24-1	TRBJ2-3	CATSDFTGTSLDTQYF
TRBV7-3	TRBJ1-1	CASSSGHQDTEAFF
TRBV2	TRBJ1-6	CASSENRRSPLHF
TRBV7-8	TRBJ2-1	CASSSIAGINEQFF
TRBV6-2/TRBV6-3	TRBJ2-5	CASSSLAGVQETQYF
TRBV28	TRBJ2-3	CASSLSAFRNTQYF
TRBV4-1	TRBJ1-1	CASSPNVGGNTEAFF
TRBV19	TRBJ2-6	CASSIAQSGAGANVLTF
TRBV12-3/TRBV12-4	TRBJ2-7	CASSQGLAQYF
TRBV6-2/TRBV6-3	TRBJ1-1	CASSQTGSAEAFF
TRBV12-3/TRBV12-4	TRBJ2-5	CASSLSMVETQYF
TRBV6-1	TRBJ2-5	CASSGDREETQYF
TRBV24-1	TRBJ2-1	CATSGLAAYNEQFF
TRBV5-1	TRBJ1-2	CASSLDGANYGYTF
TRBV6-5	TRBJ2-3	CASSYLSWSISTDTQYF
TRBV11-2	TRBJ2-1	CASSPTGLAGTGDEQFF
TRBV27	TRBJ1-6	CASSLSQGLGSPLHF
TRBV2	TRBJ1-5	CASSALGGAHQPQHF
TRBV9	TRBJ2-1	CASSVVLASEQFF
TRBV7-6	TRBJ1-1	CASSLGRPGTGEAFF
TRBV12-3/TRBV12-4	TRBJ2-2	CASDSLVGGADTGELFF
TRBV2	TRBJ1-6	CASREIGGAHSAPLHF
TRBV6-5	TRBJ2-3	CASSGGAHTQYF
TRBV28	TRBJ2-3	CASSPGGFTDTQYF
TRBV7-2	TRBJ2-2	CASSLTGELFF
TRBV11-2	TRBJ2-3	CASSLDLASASTDTQYF
TRBV4-3	TRBJ2-1	CASSQGLVNEQFF